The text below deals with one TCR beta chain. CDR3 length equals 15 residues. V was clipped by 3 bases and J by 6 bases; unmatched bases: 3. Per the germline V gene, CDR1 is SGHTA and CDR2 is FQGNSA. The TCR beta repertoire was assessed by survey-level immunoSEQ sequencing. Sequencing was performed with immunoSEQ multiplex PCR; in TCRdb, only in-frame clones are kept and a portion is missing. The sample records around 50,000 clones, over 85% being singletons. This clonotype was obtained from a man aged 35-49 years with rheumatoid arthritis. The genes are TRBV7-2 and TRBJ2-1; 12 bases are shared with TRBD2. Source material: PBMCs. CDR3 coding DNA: TGTGCCAGCAGCTTCACGACTAGCGGGAGCAATGAGCAGTTCTTC. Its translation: CASSFTTSGSNEQFF.